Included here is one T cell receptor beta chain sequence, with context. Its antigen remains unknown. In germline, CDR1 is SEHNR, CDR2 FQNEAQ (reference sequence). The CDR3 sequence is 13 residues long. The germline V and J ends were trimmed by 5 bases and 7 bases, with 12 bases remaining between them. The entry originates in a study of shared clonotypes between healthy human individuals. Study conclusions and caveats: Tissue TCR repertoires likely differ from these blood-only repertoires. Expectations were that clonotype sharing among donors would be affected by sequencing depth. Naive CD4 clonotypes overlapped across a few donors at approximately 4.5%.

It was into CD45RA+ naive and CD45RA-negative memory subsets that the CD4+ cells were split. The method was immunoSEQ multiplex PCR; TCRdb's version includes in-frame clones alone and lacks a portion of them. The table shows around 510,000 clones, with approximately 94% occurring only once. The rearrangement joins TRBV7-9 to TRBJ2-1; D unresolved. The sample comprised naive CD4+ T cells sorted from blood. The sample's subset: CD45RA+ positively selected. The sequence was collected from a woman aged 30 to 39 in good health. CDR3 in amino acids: CASSDGPRNEQFF. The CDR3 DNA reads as TGTGCCAGCAGCGACGGACCGAGAAATGAGCAGTTCTTC.